The sequence of this TCR beta chain was determined in a study of vaccination and CD4 T cells after COVID-19. As for the study in general: The convalescents comprised six males and four females, two of them Hispanic.

Study results and caveats: Going from around 20 to 38, median SARS-CoV-2-reactive clonotypes did not rise significantly.

There are 14 residues in the CDR3. V lost 2 bases and J 0 bases, leaving 7 bases between the germline ends. Germline V lookup: CDR1 MNHEY, CDR2 SVGEGT. The Oncomine TCR Beta short-read assay was what sequenced the DNA obtained from cultured CD4+ T cells. One entry per CDR3 protein, called by TCRdb with MiXCR from the PCR reads. The table records about 13,000 distinct CDR3 sequences, approximately 60% of them present only once. About this clonotype: What it binds is not known.

Treatment in this sample: roughly 11-day PBMC culture with coronavirus spike peptide pools or control peptides (ViraFEST assay). The sequencing sample was made of CD4+ T cells from blood, cultured in vitro. The origin of this receptor is a human donor who had recovered from COVID-19. V is TRBV6-2 or TRBV6-3 and J is TRBJ1-2; no definite D call. CDR3 nucleotide sequence: TGTGCCAGCAGTTACGAGCGGACTAACTATGGCTACACCTTC. Protein sequence: CASSYERTNYGYTF.